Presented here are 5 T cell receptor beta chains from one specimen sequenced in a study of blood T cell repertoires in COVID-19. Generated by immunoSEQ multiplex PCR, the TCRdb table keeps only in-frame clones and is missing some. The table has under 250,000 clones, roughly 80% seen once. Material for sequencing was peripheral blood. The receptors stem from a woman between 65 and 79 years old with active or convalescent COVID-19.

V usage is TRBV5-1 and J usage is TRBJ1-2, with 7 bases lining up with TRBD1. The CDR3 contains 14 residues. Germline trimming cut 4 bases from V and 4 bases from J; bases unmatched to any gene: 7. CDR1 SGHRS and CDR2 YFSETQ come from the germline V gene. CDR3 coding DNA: TGCGCCAGCAGCGACAGGGAAAAGGGCTATGGCTACACCTTC. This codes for CASSDREKGYGYTF.

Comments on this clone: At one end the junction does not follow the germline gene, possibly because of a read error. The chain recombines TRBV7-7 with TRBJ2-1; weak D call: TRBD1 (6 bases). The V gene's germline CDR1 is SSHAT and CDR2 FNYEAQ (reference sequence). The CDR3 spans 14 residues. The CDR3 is CASSPWTENNEQFF. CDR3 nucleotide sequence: TGTGCTAGCAGCCCGTGGACAGAGAACAATGAGCAGTTCTTC.

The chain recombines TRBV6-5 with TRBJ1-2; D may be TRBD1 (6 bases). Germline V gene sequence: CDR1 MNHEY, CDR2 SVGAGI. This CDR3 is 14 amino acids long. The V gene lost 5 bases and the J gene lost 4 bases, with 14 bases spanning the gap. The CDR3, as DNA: TGTGCCAGCAGTAACACAGGACAGAGCTATGGCTACACCTTC. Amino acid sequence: CASSNTGQSYGYTF.

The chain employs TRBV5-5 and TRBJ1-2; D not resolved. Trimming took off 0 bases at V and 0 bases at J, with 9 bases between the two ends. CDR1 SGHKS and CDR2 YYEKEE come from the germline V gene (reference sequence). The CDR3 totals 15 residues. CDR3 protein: CASSLAQHANYGYTF. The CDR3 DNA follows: TGTGCCAGCAGCTTGGCACAGCACGCTAACTATGGCTACACCTTC.

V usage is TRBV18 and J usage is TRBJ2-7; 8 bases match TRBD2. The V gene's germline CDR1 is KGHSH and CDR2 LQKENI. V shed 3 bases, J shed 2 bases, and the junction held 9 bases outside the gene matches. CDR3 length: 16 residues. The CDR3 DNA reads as TGTGCCAGCTCACCCCTTACTAGCGGACCTACCTACGAGCAGTACTTC. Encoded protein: CASSPLTSGPTYEQYF.